This T cell receptor (beta chain) was captured by sequencing in a study of shared clonotypes between healthy human individuals (TCRdb year 2020). For the study in its entirety: The cohort comprised a couple of women and three men aged 18 to 49 years. The study deeply sequenced blood TCR repertoires of about 5 healthy adults to estimate repertoire size and the extent of clonotype sharing between individuals. To increase sequencing depth and limit assay-specific biases, different laboratories used diverse techniques to prepare libraries and sequence TCR repertoires. Per donor, leukapheresis produced somewhere between about 0.8 and 9.5 billion PBMCs.

Using the deep immunoSEQ assay, multiplex PCR amplified TCR CDR3 regions from genomic DNA. Extracted genomic DNA from each cell subset was distributed evenly across all wells of several immunoSEQ 96-well plates, and each plate was treated as a replicate. Each replicate PCR for unsorted PBMC received about 0.3 ug genomic DNA, equal to approximately 30,000 T cell genomes. Genomic DNA from unsorted PBMC was sequenced over ten immunoSEQ deep assay plates. Purified libraries were measured with a Qubit 3.0 fluorometer, size-checked on a Bioanalyzer 2100, and measured again with the KAPA Library Quantification kit. Every immunoSEQ 96-well plate was sequenced on a dedicated single-read 150-cycle Illumina NextSeq 550 flow cell. In the paper's pipeline: Because the immunoSEQ output held only junctional sequences and lacked quality scores, the filtering could not match the filtering applied to full-length reads. To assign V/J genes and CDR3, sequences were annotated against IMGT germline references using PyIR, a Python wrapper for IgBLAST v1.9. Reads were filtered out if the reads had weak V/J assignments (E-value above 1e-6), no CDR3, stop codons, out-of-frame junctions, or ambiguous translated residues. V3J clonotypes were defined as sequences sharing an identical inferred V gene, J gene, and CDR3 amino acid sequence. Percentage overlap between repertoires was computed as shared unique clonotypes divided by the size of the smaller repertoire. Repertoire richness was assessed with RTK rarefaction, the Chao1 estimator, and Recon v2.1 estimates of unobserved clonotypes. TCRdb obtained this table from immuneACCESS and retained in-frame rearrangements with V and J assigned. These tables miss some clones; where compared with another copy, unresolved V genes account for less than half of the shortfall, and the remainder is unexplained. From that table come the V and J calls and clone size; the DNA was used to work out D and trimming. Counted in this sample were hundreds of thousands of clones; around 78% of them appeared once. Together, the top ten hold more than 10% of the sample.

As concerns this clone: The antigen it binds to is not known. No base quality values were provided; no much bigger clone lies one nucleotide off.

Healthy HIV-negative adults with no recently reported acute infections or vaccinations were included as donors. Every donor was a Caucasian adult residing in Nashville, Tennessee, USA. For unsorted samples, roughly 91 million PBMCs were counted, and genomic DNA was extracted using the QIAamp DNA Blood Mini kit. After blood collection by leukapheresis, PBMCs were isolated using Ficoll-Histopaque density gradient centrifugation and then cryopreserved in the vapor phase of liquid nitrogen. The research as a whole found: Only blood was sampled, and tissue TCR repertoires likely differ from those in blood. Because the study included a small number of donors, the genetic and exposure-history diversity represented was limited. Based on pairwise subsampling, the degree of clonotype sharing among donors was expected to be affected by sequencing depth.

The sequencing input was PBMCs. The clonotype comes from a woman in her 40s in good health. Some clones in this sample may be carry-over from other donors' samples.

The CDR3 loop reads CASSPLSGSSSYNEQFF. The nucleotide sequence is TGTGCCAGCTCACCACTTAGCGGGAGTAGCTCCTACAATGAGCAGTTCTTC. The rearranged segments are TRBV18 and TRBJ2-1; 9 junctional bases match TRBD2. V lost 1 base and J lost 0 bases, and the count of bases not matched to a germline gene is 4. Looking up the germline V gene yields CDR1 KGHSH and CDR2 LQKENI. From its cysteine to its phenylalanine, the CDR3 spans 17 amino acids. Only the CDR3 DNA stays, 51 bases, in frame from base 1.